This T cell receptor beta chain was found in a study of T cell changes during pregnancy in multiple sclerosis. V trimming: 3 bases; J trimming: 5 bases; junction bases outside the gene matches: 8. CDR1 is SGHAT and CDR2 is FQDESV in the germline V gene (reference sequence). The CDR3 contains 15 residues. Method: immunoSEQ multiplex PCR; TCRdb's copy keeps in-frame clones and lacks some. The repertoire holds about 40,000 clones, with over 80% as singletons. The source was peripheral blood, collected in the first trimester of pregnancy. The TCR was taken from a female donor in good health, enrolled as a control in a pregnancy study. The chain employs TRBV11-1 and TRBJ2-7, with TRBD1 matching over 9 bases. The CDR3 loop reads CASSLGGTGSHEQYF. The CDR3 nucleotides are TGTGCCAGCAGCTTGGGCGGGACAGGGAGCCACGAGCAGTACTTC.